The 32 T cell receptor beta chains below were found in one sample sequenced in a study of shared clonotypes between healthy human individuals. Cells designated naive CD8 were CD45RO-negative and were positively selected for CCR7, with terminally differentiated effector memory CD45RA+ cells excluded. Some clones are missing from TCRdb's copy, which holds only in-frame ones; the method was immunoSEQ multiplex PCR. The sample records 2 million to 2.5 million clones, 90% to 95% being singletons. The sequenced sample consisted of naive CD8+ T cells from PBMCs. The origin of the receptors is a man between 18 and 35 years old in good health. Some clones in this sample may be carry-over from other donors' samples.

The V and J genes are TRBV19 and TRBJ1-2; D is unresolved. V was cut by 3 bases and J by 6 bases, with 8 bases left in between. Looked up from germline, CDR1 is LNHDA and CDR2 is SQIVND (reference sequence). This CDR3 comprises 12 residues. This CDR3 reads CASSMAGDGYTF. CDR3 nucleotide sequence: TGTGCCAGTAGTATGGCGGGAGATGGCTACACCTTC.

This chain links TRBV29-1 with TRBJ2-1; D gene uncertain. Between the trimmed V and J ends, which lost 3 bases and 10 bases, there was a span of 16 bases. Germline V lookup: CDR1 SQVTM, CDR2 ANQGSEA. The CDR3 loop spans 13 amino acids. CDR3 protein: CSVDQVRPSEQFF. Written as DNA, the CDR3 is TGCAGCGTTGATCAGGTTAGGCCATCCGAGCAGTTCTTC.

The V gene is TRBV18, the J gene TRBJ1-1; a possible D gene is TRBD1 (5 bases). Germline V gene data show CDR1 as KGHSH and CDR2 as LQKENI. The CDR3 runs to 13 residues. Trimming removed 2 bases from V and 11 bases from J, with 15 bases in between. CDR3 DNA sequence: TGTGCCAGCTCACCAGGGGCGGTGGAGGATGCTTTCTTT. Encoded protein: CASSPGAVEDAFF.

In DNA, the CDR3 is TGTGCCAGCAGTGACTCGAATGCGGCCTACAATGAGCAGTTCTTC. Translation: CASSDSNAAYNEQFF. The V gene is TRBV6-4, the J gene TRBJ2-1; unclear D gene. CDR1 and CDR2 (germline): MRHNA, SNTAGT. V lost 0 bases and J lost 2, with 8 bases in between. The CDR3 has 15 amino acids.

This chain uses TRBV7-9 with TRBJ2-5; either TRBD1 or TRBD2 may supply D (6 bases each). There are 14 residues in the CDR3. V dropped 7 bases and J dropped 1 base, with 13 bases sitting between them. Germline CDR1 SEHNR, CDR2 FQNEAQ (reference sequence). CDR3 protein: CASNQQGLQETQYF. In DNA form, the CDR3 reads TGTGCCAGCAACCAACAGGGACTCCAAGAGACCCAGTACTTC.

The chain recombines TRBV10-2 with TRBJ2-3; 12 bases match TRBD1. Germline CDR1 reads WSHSY; CDR2 reads SAAADI. After removal of 5 bases from V and 4 bases from J, the junction contained 4 bases not matched to a gene. The length of the CDR3 is 15 residues. Here the CDR3 reads CASSSGTGGPDTQYF. CDR3 nucleotide sequence: TGCGCCAGCAGTTCCGGGACAGGGGGCCCAGATACGCAGTATTTT.

V is TRBV15 and J is TRBJ2-3; D gene unclear. Trimming took off 5 bases at V and 2 bases at J, with 17 bases between the two ends. Looked up from germline, CDR1 is LNHNV and CDR2 is YYDKDF (reference sequence). CDR3 length equals 16 residues. The CDR3 nucleotides are TGTGCCACCAGCTCCCACGTGTACAGTATCACAGATACGCAGTATTTT. Protein product: CATSSHVYSITDTQYF.

The rearrangement links TRBV27 to TRBJ1-5, with D uncertain. The CDR3 runs 18 residues. The germline V gene has CDR1 MNHEY and CDR2 SMNVEV (reference sequence). Trimming removed 6 bases from V and 0 bases from J, with 21 bases in between. The CDR3 nucleotides read TGTGCCAGCAGAAAGGGCGGTACGAGAGTCCATAGCAATCAGCCCCAGCATTTT. Translation gives CASRKGGTRVHSNQPQHF.

The J gene is TRBJ2-7, the V gene TRBV11-2; unclear D gene. The germline V gene encodes CDR1 SGHAT and CDR2 FQNNGV. Trimming pared 1 base from V and 4 bases from J, leaving 11 bases between. The CDR3 sequence is 14 residues long. CDR3 nucleotide sequence: TGTGCCAGCAGCTTAGTTAGCATAGGGTACGAGCAGTACTTC. Amino acids: CASSLVSIGYEQYF.

The count of this clone is one. The gene calls are TRBV6-5 and TRBJ1-3; D unclear. Germline V CDR1 and CDR2: MNHEY, SVGAGI. The CDR3 length is 13 residues. Between the trimmed V and J ends, which lost 6 bases and 0 bases, there was a span of 6 bases. This CDR3 reads CASSSSSGNTIYF. The CDR3, as DNA: TGTGCCAGCAGCTCAAGCTCTGGAAACACCATATATTTT.

The chain recombines TRBV5-1 with TRBJ2-7; D gene unclear. The germline V and J ends were trimmed by 1 base and 6 bases, with 8 bases remaining between them. The germline V gene has CDR1 SGHRS and CDR2 YFSETQ. The CDR3 is made up of 12 amino acids. The CDR3 nucleotides read TGCGCCAGCAGCTTGAATCTAGGCGAGCAGTACTTC. As protein: CASSLNLGEQYF.

This chain joins TRBV9 and TRBJ2-1; 8 bases fit TRBD2. Germline values: CDR1 SGDLS, CDR2 YYNGEE. J gave up 7 bases and V 0 bases, and 9 bases lay outside the gene matches. This CDR3 spans 16 amino acids. CDR3 coding DNA: TGTGCCAGCAGCGTAGGGGAGCGGGAGATGAAGAATGAGCAGTTCTTC. Residues: CASSVGEREMKNEQFF.

This clone was counted a few times. The rearrangement links TRBV6-1 to TRBJ2-7; 7 bases are a match to TRBD1. V was clipped by 4 bases and J by 2 bases; unmatched bases: 5. CDR1 and CDR2 (germline): MNHNS, SASEGT. The CDR3 has 14 amino acids. The CDR3 sequence is CASSATGTPYEQYF. CDR3 DNA: TGTGCCAGCAGTGCGACAGGGACACCCTACGAGCAGTACTTC.

On this clone: This same CDR3 is encoded by further DNA sequences in the sample. The rearrangement uses TRBV7-9 and TRBJ2-7, with 10 positions matching TRBD1. Germline CDR1 is SEHNR and CDR2 is FQNEAQ (reference sequence). The ends lost 4 bases at V and 4 bases at J; junction bases unmatched: 4. The CDR3 is 14 amino acids. The CDR3 spells CASSSGTGVYEQYF. The CDR3 bases are TGTGCCAGCAGCTCCGGGACAGGGGTGTACGAGCAGTACTTC.

This rearrangement joins TRBV25-1 to TRBJ2-7; D may be TRBD1 (5 bases). CDR3 length: 12 residues. Germline V gene sequence: CDR1 MGHDK, CDR2 SYGVNS. The V end lost 3 bases, the J end lost 6 bases, and 9 bases lay between the germline ends. As DNA, the CDR3 is TGTGCCAGCAGTGAGAACAGGTTCGAGCAGTACTTC. It is translated as CASSENRFEQYF.

This clone has just a few counts. The chain has TRBV7-9 and TRBJ2-7, with 10 bases aligning to TRBD1. From germline, CDR1 is SEHNR and CDR2 FQNEAQ (reference sequence). The CDR3 is 13 amino acids. V lost 10 bases and J lost 6; bases outside the gene matches: 9. The CDR3 DNA follows: TGTGCCATACCGGGACAGGGGAACGGCGAGCAGTACTTC. It specifies CAIPGQGNGEQYF.

About this clone itself: Other DNA sequences in the sample encode the same CDR3. The rearrangement joins TRBV28 to TRBJ2-1, with 9 bases lining up with TRBD1. CDR3 length equals 13 residues. Unmatched junction bases numbered 1, after V lost 8 bases and J lost 2 bases. The germline V gene has CDR1 MDHEN and CDR2 SYDVKM. The DNA of the CDR3 is TGTGCCAGCCGGGACAGGGCCTACAATGAGCAGTTCTTC. Translation gives CASRDRAYNEQFF.

J is TRBJ2-1 and V is TRBV30; 10 nucleotides match TRBD2. Losses at the gene ends were 2 bases for V and 3 bases for J; bases not matched to a gene: 4. The V gene's germline CDR1 is GTSNPN and CDR2 SVGIG (reference sequence). The CDR3 sequence is 15 residues long. The CDR3 DNA reads TGTGCCTGGAGTCCCGCTAGCGGGGGCTACAATGAGCAGTTCTTC. This gives the protein CAWSPASGGYNEQFF.

The chain carries TRBV6-5 and TRBJ2-7, with D uncertain. V shed 6 bases and J shed 2 bases, with 5 bases lying between them. The CDR3 loop spans 11 amino acids. Germline-derived CDR1 and CDR2 are MNHEY and SVGAGI. DNA of the CDR3: TGTGCCAGCAGGGGCCCCTACGAGCAGTACTTC. This encodes CASRGPYEQYF.

The chain employs TRBV19 and TRBJ2-7, with a weak D call TRBD1 (5 bases). Germline V gene lookup returns CDR1 LNHDA and CDR2 SQIVND (reference sequence). V lost 1 base and J 2 bases, leaving 15 bases between the germline ends. The CDR3 is made up of 16 amino acids. CDR3 region: CASSIGLGAVAYEQYF. CDR3 bases: TGTGCCAGTAGTATAGGCCTAGGGGCGGTCGCCTACGAGCAGTACTTC.

For this clone: The same CDR3 can be traced to other DNA sequences in this sample. The rearrangement uses TRBV29-1 and TRBJ2-7; D call uncertain. V was pared by 4 bases and J by 1 base, with 8 bases between. Germline loops: CDR1 SQVTM, CDR2 ANQGSEA. CDR3 size: 12 residues. The chain's CDR3 is CSVVSGSYEQYF. The CDR3 DNA follows: TGCAGCGTTGTCTCGGGTTCCTACGAGCAGTACTTC.

This clone was observed once. J is TRBJ2-2 and V is TRBV11-3; either TRBD1 or TRBD2 may supply D (5 bases each). V was clipped by 5 bases and J by 6 bases, with 10 bases between them. From germline, CDR1 is SGHNT and CDR2 YENEEA. The CDR3 runs to 13 residues. Here the CDR3 DNA reads TGTGCCAGCAGCCCGAGGGGTTCCGGGGAGCTGTTTTTT. It is translated as CASSPRGSGELFF.

V usage is TRBV11-2 and J usage is TRBJ2-4, with TRBD2 matching over 9 bases. With V trimmed by 5 bases and J by 7 bases, 9 bases remained unmatched. Germline V gene sequence: CDR1 SGHAT, CDR2 FQNNGV. The CDR3 is made up of 15 amino acids. The CDR3 nucleotides are TGTGCCAGCAGCCCACAGACCGGGACTAGCAACATTCAGTACTTC. Protein product: CASSPQTGTSNIQYF.

Remarks on this clone: Distinct nucleotide sequences in the sample also encode this CDR3. The chain employs TRBV28 and TRBJ2-7; D is ambiguous. V was shortened by 4 bases and J by 4 bases, with 8 bases between the two germline ends. This CDR3 contains 12 residues. Germline values: CDR1 MDHEN, CDR2 SYDVKM. In DNA form, the CDR3 reads TGTGCCAGCAGTTCGGACCCTTACGAGCAGTACTTC. Protein: CASSSDPYEQYF.

The rearrangement joins TRBV15 to TRBJ2-1; 7 bases are a match to TRBD1. The V gene's germline CDR1 is LNHNV and CDR2 YYDKDF (reference sequence). Losses at the gene ends were 2 bases for V and 0 bases for J; bases not matched to a gene: 4. This CDR3 spans 16 amino acids. CDR3 region: CATSRNDRDSYNEQFF. CDR3 nucleotides: TGTGCCACCAGCAGAAACGACAGGGACTCCTACAATGAGCAGTTCTTC.

On this clone itself: At the DNA level, this CDR3 is encoded by other sequences in the same sample as well. V and J are TRBV5-4 and TRBJ1-1; TRBD1 might be the D (5 bases). The germline V gene has CDR1 SGHNT and CDR2 YYREEE (reference sequence). The CDR3 consists of 13 residues. Trimming removed 2 bases at V and 3 bases at J, with 8 bases between. CDR3 region: CASSLGRDTEAFF. CDR3 bases: TGTGCCAGCAGCTTAGGCAGGGACACTGAAGCTTTCTTT.

Here the CDR3 reads CASSEGVLAGTYEQYF. In DNA form, the CDR3 reads TGTGCCAGCAGTGAAGGGGTACTAGCGGGAACCTACGAGCAGTACTTC. V gene TRBV2 combines with J gene TRBJ2-7; TRBD2 matches at 10 bases. CDR3 length equals 16 residues. The junction had 5 bases not matched to a gene; V was cut back by 1 base and J by 2 bases. CDR1 SNHLY and CDR2 FYNNEI come from the germline V gene.

V and J are TRBV11-2 and TRBJ2-5; D is possibly TRBD1 (6 bases). The CDR3 contains 14 residues. The V and J ends lost 1 base and 5 bases respectively, with 11 bases between them. Germline V CDR1 and CDR2: SGHAT, FQNNGV. For the CDR3, the DNA is TGTGCCAGCAGCTTAGCAGGGGTTGGTGAGACCCAGTACTTC. Amino acid sequence: CASSLAGVGETQYF.

Only a few counts were recorded for this clone. This chain uses TRBV11-2 with TRBJ1-1; D unclear. The ends were cut back, 6 bases at V and 1 base at J, with 18 bases in the middle. Germline lookup yields CDR1 SGHAT and CDR2 FQNNGV. This CDR3 comprises 16 residues. This CDR3 is CASSPREGRKNTEAFF. CDR3 sequence (DNA): TGTGCCAGCAGTCCGAGGGAGGGAAGGAAGAACACTGAAGCTTTCTTT.

Written as DNA, the CDR3 is TGTGCCAGCAGCAAAGCTATTAGCGGGAGCGGGCAAGAGACCCAGTACTTC. It codes for CASSKAISGSGQETQYF. V and J are TRBV21-1 and TRBJ2-5; TRBD2 was called by the table and not checked on the DNA. TRBV21-1 is noted as a pseudogene. The CDR3 runs to 17 residues.

This chain connects TRBV14 to TRBJ2-1; no clear D gene. The CDR3 length is 14 residues. Trimming removed 2 bases from V and 4 bases from J, with 9 bases in between. CDR1 is SGHDN and CDR2 is FVKESK in the germline V gene. The CDR3 nucleotides are TGTGCCAGCAGCCAACCATCCCTATACAATGAGCAGTTCTTC. Protein sequence: CASSQPSLYNEQFF.

The V call is TRBV11-2, the J call TRBJ2-7; no definite D call. This CDR3 has 16 amino acids. The germline V gene has CDR1 SGHAT and CDR2 FQNNGV. V was clipped by 0 bases and J by 1 base, with 13 bases between them. The CDR3 DNA sequence: TGTGCCAGCAGCTTAGATTCACGGAGAACGTCCTACGAGCAGTACTTC. Translated, it gives CASSLDSRRTSYEQYF.